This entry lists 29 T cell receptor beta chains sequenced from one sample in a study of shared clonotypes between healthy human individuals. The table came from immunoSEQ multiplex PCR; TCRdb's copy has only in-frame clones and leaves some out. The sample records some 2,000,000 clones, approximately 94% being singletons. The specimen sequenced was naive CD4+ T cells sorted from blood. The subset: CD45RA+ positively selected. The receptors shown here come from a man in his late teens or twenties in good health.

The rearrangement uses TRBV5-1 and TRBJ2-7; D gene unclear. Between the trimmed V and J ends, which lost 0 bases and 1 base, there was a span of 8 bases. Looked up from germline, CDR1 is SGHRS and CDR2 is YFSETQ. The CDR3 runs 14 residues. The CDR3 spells CASSLAPESYEQYF. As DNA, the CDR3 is TGCGCCAGCAGCTTGGCACCAGAGTCCTACGAGCAGTACTTC.

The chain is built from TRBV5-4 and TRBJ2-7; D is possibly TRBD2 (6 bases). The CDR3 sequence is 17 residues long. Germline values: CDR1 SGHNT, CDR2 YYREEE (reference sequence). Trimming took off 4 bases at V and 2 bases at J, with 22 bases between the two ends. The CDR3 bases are TGTGCCAGCAGCCCCGGGAGTAGGGAGGAATCTGCCTACGAGCAGTACTTC. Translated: CASSPGSREESAYEQYF.

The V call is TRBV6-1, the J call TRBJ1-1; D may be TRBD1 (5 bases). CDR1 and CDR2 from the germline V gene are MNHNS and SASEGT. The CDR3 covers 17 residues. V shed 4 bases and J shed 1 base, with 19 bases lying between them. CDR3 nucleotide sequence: TGTGCCAGCAGTGCCACCTCAGGGCGCCCGACGAACACTGAAGCTTTCTTT. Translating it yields CASSATSGRPTNTEAFF.

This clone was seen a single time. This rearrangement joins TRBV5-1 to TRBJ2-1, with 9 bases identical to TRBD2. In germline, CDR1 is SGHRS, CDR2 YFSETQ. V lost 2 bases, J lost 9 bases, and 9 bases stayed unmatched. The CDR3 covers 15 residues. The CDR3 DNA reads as TGCGCCAGCAGCTTAGTTAGCGGGAGTTCTGCTGAGCAGTTCTTC. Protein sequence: CASSLVSGSSAEQFF.

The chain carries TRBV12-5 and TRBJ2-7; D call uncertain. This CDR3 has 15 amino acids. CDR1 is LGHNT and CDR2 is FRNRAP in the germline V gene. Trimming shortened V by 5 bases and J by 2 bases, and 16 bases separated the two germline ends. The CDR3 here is CASGTIRLATYEQYF. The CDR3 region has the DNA TGTGCTAGTGGTACAATAAGACTTGCTACCTACGAGCAGTACTTC.

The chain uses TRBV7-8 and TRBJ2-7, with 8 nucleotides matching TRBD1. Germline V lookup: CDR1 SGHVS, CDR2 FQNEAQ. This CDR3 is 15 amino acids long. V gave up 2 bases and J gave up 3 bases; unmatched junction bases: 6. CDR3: CASSLHSGQGYEQYF. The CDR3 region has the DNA TGTGCCAGCAGCTTACACTCTGGACAGGGCTACGAGCAGTACTTC.

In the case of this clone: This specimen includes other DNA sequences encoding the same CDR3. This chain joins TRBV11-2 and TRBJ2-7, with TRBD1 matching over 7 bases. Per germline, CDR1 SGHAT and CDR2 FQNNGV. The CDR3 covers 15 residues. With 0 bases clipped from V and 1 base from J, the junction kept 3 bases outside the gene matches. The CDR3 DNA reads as TGTGCCAGCAGCTTAGAACAGGGGAGTTCCTACGAGCAGTACTTC. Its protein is CASSLEQGSSYEQYF.

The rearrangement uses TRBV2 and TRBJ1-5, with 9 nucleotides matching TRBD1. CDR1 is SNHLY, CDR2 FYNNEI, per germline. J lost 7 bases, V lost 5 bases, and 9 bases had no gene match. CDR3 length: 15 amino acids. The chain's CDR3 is CASSRTGAERQPQHF. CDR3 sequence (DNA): TGTGCCAGCAGTCGGACAGGGGCCGAGAGACAGCCCCAGCATTTT.

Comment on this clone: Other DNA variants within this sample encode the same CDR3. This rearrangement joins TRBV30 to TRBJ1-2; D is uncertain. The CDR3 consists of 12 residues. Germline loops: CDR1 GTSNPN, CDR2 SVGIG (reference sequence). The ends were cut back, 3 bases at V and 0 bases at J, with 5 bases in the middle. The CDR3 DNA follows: TGTGCCTGGAGCCCAACTAACTATGGCTACACCTTC. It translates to CAWSPTNYGYTF. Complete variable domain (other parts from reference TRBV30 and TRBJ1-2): SQTIHQWPATLVQPVGSPLSLECTVEGTSNPNLYWYRQAAGRGLQLLFYSVGIGQISSEVPQNLSASRPQDRQFILSSKKLLLSDSGFYLCAWSPTNYGYTFGSGTRLTVV.

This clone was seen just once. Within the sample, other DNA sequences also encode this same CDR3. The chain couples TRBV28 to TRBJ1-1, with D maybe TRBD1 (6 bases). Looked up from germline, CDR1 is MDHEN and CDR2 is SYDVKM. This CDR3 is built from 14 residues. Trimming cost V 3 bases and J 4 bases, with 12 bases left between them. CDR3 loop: CASSFLGGGTEAFF. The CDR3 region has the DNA TGTGCCAGCAGTTTTTTGGGGGGCGGCACTGAAGCTTTCTTT.

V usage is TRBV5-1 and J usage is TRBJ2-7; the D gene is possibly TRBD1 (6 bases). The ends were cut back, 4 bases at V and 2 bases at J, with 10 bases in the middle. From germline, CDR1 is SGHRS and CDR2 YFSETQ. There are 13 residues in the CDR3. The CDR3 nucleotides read TGCGCCAGCAGCCTACGGGACACCTACGAGCAGTACTTC. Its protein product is CASSLRDTYEQYF.

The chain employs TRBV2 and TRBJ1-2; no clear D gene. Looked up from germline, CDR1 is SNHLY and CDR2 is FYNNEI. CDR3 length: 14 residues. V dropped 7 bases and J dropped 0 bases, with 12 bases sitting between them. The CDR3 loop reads CASTPSFANYGYTF. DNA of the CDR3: TGTGCCAGCACCCCTTCCTTTGCTAACTATGGCTACACCTTC. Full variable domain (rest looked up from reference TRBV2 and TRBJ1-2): EPEVTQTPSHQVTQMGQEVILRCVPISNHLYFYWYRQILGQKVEFLVSFYNNEISEKSEIFDDQFSVERPDGSNFTLKIRSTKLEDSAMYFCASTPSFANYGYTFGSGTRLTVV.

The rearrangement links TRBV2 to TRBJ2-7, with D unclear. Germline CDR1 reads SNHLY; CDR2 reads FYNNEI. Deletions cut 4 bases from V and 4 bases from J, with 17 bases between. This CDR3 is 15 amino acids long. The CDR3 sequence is CASSVGLGGSYEQYF. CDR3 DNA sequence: TGTGCCAGCAGTGTCGGGTTGGGTGGGTCTTACGAGCAGTACTTC.

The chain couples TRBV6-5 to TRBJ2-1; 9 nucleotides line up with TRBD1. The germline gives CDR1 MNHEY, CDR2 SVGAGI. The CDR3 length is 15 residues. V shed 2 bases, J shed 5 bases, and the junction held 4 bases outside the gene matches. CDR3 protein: CASSYTGGLNNEQFF. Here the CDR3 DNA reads TGTGCCAGCAGTTACACAGGGGGCTTGAACAATGAGCAGTTCTTC.

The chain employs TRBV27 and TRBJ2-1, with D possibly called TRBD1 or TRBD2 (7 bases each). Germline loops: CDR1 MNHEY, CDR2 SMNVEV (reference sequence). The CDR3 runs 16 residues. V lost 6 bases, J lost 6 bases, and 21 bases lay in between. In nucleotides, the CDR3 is TGTGCCAGCAGGGCCCAGGGGGAGGGGTCGGTCAATGAGCAGTTCTTC. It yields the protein CASRAQGEGSVNEQFF.

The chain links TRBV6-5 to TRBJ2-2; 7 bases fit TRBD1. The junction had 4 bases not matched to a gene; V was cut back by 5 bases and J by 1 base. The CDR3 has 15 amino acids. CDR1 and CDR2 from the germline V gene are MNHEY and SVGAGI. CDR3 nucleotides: TGTGCCAGCAGTCCTAGACAGGGGAACACCGGGGAGCTGTTTTTT. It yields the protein CASSPRQGNTGELFF.

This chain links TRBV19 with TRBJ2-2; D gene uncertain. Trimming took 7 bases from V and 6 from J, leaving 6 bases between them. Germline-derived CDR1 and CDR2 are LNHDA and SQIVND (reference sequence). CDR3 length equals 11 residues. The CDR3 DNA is TGTGCCAGTACCAAGTCCGGGGAGCTGTTTTTT. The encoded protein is CASTKSGELFF.

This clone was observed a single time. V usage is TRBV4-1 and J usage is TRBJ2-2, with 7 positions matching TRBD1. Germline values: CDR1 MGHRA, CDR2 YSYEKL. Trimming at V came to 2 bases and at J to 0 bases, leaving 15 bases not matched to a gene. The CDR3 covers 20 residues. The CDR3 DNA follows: TGCGCCAGCAGCCAAATTCTGAACAGGGGCGGTGCAACGAACACCGGGGAGCTGTTTTTT. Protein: CASSQILNRGGATNTGELFF.

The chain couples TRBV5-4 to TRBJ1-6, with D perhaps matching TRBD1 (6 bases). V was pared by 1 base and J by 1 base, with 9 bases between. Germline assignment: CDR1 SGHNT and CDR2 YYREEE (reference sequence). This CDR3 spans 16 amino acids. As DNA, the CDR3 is TGTGCCAGCAGCTTGCCGCAGGGGTCCTATAATTCACCCCTCCACTTT. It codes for CASSLPQGSYNSPLHF. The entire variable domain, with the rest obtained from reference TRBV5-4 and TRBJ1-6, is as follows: ETGVTQSPTHLIKTRGQQVTLRCSSQSGHNTVSWYQQALGQGPQFIFQYYREEENGRGNFPPRFSGLQFPNYSSELNVNALELDDSALYLCASSLPQGSYNSPLHFGNGTRLTVT.

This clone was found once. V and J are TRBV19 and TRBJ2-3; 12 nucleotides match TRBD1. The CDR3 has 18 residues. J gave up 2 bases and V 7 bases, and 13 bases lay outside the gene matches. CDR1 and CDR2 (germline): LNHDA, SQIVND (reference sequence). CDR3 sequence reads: CASTDRDRGRPPTDTQYF. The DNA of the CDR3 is TGTGCCAGTACTGACCGGGACAGGGGGCGCCCTCCCACAGATACGCAGTATTTT.

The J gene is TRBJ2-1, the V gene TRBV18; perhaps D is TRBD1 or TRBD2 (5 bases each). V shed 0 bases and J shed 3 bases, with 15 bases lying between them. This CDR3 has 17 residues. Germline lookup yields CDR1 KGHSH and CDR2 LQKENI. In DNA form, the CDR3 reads TGTGCCAGCTCACCACCTTTCGGGGCGGTGGGCTACAATGAGCAGTTCTTC. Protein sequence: CASSPPFGAVGYNEQFF.

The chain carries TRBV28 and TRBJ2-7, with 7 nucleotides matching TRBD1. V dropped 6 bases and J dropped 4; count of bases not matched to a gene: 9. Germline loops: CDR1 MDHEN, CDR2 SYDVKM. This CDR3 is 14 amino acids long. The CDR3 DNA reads TGTGCCAGCAGCCCGACAGGGCGCGTGTACGAGCAGTACTTC. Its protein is CASSPTGRVYEQYF.

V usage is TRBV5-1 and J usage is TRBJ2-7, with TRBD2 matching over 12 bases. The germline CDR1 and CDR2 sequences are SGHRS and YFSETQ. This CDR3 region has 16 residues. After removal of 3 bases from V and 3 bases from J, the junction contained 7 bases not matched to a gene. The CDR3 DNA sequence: TGCGCCAGCAGCTCCCAACTAGCGGGAGGAGTCTACGAGCAGTACTTC. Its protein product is CASSSQLAGGVYEQYF.

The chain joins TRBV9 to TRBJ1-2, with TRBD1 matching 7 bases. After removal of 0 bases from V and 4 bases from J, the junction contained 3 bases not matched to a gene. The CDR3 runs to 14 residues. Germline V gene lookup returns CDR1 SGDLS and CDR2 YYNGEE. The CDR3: CASSVVGTAYGYTF. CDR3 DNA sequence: TGTGCCAGCAGCGTAGTCGGGACAGCCTATGGCTACACCTTC.

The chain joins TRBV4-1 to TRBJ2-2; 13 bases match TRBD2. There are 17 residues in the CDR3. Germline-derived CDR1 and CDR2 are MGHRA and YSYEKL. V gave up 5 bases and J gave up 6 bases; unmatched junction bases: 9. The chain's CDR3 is CASSTRTSGSYAGELFF. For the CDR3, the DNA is TGCGCCAGCAGCACTAGGACTAGCGGGAGTTACGCCGGGGAGCTGTTTTTT.

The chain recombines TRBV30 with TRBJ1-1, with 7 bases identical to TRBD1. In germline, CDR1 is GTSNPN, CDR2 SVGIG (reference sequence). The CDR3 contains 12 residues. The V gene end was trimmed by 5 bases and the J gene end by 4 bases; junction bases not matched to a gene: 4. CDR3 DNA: TGTGCCTGGGACAGGGATCCCACTGAAGCTTTCTTT. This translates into CAWDRDPTEAFF.

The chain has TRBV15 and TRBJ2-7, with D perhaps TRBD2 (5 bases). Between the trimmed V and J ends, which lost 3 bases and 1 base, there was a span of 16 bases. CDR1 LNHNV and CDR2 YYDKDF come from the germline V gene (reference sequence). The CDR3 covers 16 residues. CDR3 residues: CATSRGDEVESYEQYF. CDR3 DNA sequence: TGTGCCACCAGCAGGGGAGACGAGGTGGAATCCTACGAGCAGTACTTC.

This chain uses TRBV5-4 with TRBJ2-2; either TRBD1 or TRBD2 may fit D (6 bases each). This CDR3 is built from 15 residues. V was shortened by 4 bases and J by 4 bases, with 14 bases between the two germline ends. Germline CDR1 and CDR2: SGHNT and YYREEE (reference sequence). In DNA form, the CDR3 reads TGTGCCAGCAGCGTTTCGGGGGCTAGCACCGGGGAGCTGTTTTTT. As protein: CASSVSGASTGELFF.

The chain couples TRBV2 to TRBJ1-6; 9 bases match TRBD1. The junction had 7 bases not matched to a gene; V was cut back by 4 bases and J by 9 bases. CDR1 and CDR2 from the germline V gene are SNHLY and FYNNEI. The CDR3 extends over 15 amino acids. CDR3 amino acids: CASSVGQGIGSPLHF. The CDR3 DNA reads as TGTGCCAGCAGTGTAGGACAGGGGATTGGTTCACCCCTCCACTTT.